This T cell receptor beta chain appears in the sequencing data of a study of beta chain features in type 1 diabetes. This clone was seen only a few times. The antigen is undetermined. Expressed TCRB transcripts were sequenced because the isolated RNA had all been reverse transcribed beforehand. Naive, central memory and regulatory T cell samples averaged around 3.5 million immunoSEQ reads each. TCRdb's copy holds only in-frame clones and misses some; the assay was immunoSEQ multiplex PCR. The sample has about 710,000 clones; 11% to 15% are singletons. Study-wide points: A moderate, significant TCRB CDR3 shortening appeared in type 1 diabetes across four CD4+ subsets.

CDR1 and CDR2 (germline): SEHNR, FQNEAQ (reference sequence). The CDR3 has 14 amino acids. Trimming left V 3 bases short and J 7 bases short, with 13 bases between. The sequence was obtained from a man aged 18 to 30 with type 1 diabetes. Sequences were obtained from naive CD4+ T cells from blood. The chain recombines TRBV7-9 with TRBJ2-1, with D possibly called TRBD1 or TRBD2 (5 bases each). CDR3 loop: CASSLQGVSNEQFF. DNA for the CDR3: TGTGCCAGCAGCTTGCAGGGAGTATCGAATGAGCAGTTCTTC.